This paragraph covers one T cell receptor (beta chain) sequence. No antigen is known for it. The CDR3 consists of 16 residues. The ends lost 5 bases at V and 9 bases at J; junction bases unmatched: 16. Germline-derived CDR1 and CDR2 are KGHSH and LQKENI. Amplification used 60 Vbeta primers and 13 Jbeta primers. Using immunoSEQ multiplex PCR, the repertoire was profiled, and TCRdb retains in-frame clones only, with some absent. The sample carries around 140,000 clones, around 78% recorded once. The data belong to a study of cytomegalovirus exposure and HLA in healthy donors. Overall study context: Falling in the Caucasian-associated ancestry cluster were 65% to 90% of under 500 genotyped donors.

Broader study findings: It was taken for granted in presence/absence analyses that sequencing depth across donors was roughly uniform. The majority of TCR sequences were rare, yet some public TCRs appeared in many donors.

The chain employs TRBV18 and TRBJ2-7, with 10 bases identical to TRBD1. The clonotype comes from a woman aged 40 to 55 in good health and CMV-seropositive. The sequenced material came from PBMCs. The chain's CDR3 is CASSSATGTGANAQYF. Written as DNA, the CDR3 is TGTGCCAGCTCATCTGCCACCGGGACAGGGGCCAACGCGCAGTACTTC.